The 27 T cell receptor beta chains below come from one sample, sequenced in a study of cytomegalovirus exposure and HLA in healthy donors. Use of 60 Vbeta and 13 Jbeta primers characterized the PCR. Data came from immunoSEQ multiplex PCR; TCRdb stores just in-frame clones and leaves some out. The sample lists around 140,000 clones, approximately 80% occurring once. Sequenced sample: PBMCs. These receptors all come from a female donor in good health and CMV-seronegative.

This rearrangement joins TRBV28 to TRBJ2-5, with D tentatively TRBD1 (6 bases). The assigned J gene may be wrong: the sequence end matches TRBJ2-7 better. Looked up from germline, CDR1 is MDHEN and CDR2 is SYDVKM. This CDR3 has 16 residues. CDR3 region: CASSDGQSYPTYEQYF. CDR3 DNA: TGTGCCAGCAGCGATGGACAGTCCTATCCAACCTACGAGCAGTACTTC.

CDR3 sequence reads: CASSLMGSGVGSYEQYF. The CDR3 DNA sequence: TGTGCCAGCAGTTTAATGGGTTCTGGCGTTGGGAGTTACGAGCAGTACTTC. The chain joins TRBV28 to TRBJ2-7, with D possibly matching TRBD2 (5 bases). The V end was cut by 2 bases, the J end by 4 bases, with 21 bases between. The CDR3 consists of 17 residues. Germline lookup yields CDR1 MDHEN and CDR2 SYDVKM. The variable domain in full, completed from reference TRBV28 and TRBJ2-7, reads DVKVTQSSRYLVKRTGEKVFLECVQDMDHENMFWYRQDPGLGLRLIYFSYDVKMKEKGDIPEGYSVSREKKERFSLILESASTNQTSMYLCASSLMGSGVGSYEQYFGPGTRLTVT.

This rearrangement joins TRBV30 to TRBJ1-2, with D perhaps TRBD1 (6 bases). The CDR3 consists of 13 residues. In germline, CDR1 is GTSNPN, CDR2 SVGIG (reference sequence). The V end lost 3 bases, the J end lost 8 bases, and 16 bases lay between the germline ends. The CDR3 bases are TGTGCCTGGAGGATACACAGGGTTGGAGGCTACACCTTC. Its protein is CAWRIHRVGGYTF.

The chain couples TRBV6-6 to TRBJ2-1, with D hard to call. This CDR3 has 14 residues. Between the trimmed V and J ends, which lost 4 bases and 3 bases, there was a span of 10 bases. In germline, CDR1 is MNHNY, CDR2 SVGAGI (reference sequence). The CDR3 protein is CASSSRLNYNEQFF. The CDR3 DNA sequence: TGTGCCAGCAGTTCAAGACTGAACTACAATGAGCAGTTCTTC.

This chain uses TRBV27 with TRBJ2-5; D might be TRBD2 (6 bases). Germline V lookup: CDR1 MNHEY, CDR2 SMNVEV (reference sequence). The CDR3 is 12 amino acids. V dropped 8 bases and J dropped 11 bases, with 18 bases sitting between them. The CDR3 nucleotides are TGTGCCAGCTCCTCTGGGGGAGGAGAGCAGTACTTC. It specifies CASSSGGGEQYF.

The CDR3 region has the DNA TGTGCCAGCAGTCCAGGGTTGTTAGGTGCCGGGGAGCTGTTTTTT. Its translation: CASSPGLLGAGELFF. The chain couples TRBV6-6 to TRBJ2-2, with D tentatively TRBD1 (5 bases). V was shortened by 5 bases and J by 6 bases, with 16 bases between the two germline ends. The CDR3 sequence is 15 residues long. CDR1 is MNHNY and CDR2 is SVGAGI in the germline V gene (reference sequence).

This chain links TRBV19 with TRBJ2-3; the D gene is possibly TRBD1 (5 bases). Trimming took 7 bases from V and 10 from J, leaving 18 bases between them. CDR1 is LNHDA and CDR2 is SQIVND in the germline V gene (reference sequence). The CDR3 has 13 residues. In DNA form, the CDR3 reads TGTGCCAGTACCGCAGGTCCCCAGGGTGCGCAGTATTTT. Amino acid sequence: CASTAGPQGAQYF.

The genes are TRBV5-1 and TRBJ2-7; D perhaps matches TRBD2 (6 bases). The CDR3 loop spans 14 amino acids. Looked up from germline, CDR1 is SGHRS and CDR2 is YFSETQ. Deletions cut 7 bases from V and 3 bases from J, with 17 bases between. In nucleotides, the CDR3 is TGCGCCAGCGGTCGGACTACTGGAGGCTACGAGCAGTACTTC. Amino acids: CASGRTTGGYEQYF.

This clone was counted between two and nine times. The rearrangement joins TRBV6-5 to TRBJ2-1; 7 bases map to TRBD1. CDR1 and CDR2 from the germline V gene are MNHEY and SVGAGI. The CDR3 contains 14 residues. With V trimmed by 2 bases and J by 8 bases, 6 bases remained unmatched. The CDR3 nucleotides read TGTGCCAGCAGTTACGACCGACAGGGCGATGAGCAGTTCTTC. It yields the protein CASSYDRQGDEQFF.

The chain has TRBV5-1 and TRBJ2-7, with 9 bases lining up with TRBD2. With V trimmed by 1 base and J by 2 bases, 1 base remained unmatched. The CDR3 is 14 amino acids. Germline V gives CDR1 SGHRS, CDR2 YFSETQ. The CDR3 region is CASSLLAGTYEQYF. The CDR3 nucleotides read TGCGCCAGCAGCTTGCTAGCGGGGACCTACGAGCAGTACTTC.

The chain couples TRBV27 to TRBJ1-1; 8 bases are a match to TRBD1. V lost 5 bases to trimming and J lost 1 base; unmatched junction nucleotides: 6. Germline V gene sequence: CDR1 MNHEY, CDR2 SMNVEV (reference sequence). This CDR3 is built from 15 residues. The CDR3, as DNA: TGTGCCAGCAGTGGACAGGGAATCCCGAACACTGAAGCTTTCTTT. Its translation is CASSGQGIPNTEAFF.

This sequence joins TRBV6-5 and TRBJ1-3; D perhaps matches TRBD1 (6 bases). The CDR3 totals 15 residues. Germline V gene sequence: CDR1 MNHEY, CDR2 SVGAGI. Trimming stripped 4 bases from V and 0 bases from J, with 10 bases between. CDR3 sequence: CASSSGTNSGNTIYF. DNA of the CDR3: TGTGCCAGCAGTTCCGGGACAAACTCTGGAAACACCATATATTTT.

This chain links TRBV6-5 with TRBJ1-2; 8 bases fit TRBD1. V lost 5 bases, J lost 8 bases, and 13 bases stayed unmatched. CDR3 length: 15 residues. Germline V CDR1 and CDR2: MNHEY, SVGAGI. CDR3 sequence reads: CASSPSTGVIVGYTF. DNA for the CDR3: TGTGCCAGCAGTCCGTCGACAGGGGTAATCGTCGGCTACACCTTC.

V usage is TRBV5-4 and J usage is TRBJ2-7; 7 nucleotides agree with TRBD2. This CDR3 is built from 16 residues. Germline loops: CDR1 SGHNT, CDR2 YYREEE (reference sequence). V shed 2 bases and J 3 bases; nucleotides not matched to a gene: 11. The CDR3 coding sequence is TGTGCCAGCAGCTTCGGGGTCAGGGCGGGGGACTACGAGCAGTACTTC. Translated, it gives CASSFGVRAGDYEQYF. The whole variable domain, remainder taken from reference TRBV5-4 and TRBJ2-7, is ETGVTQSPTHLIKTRGQQVTLRCSSQSGHNTVSWYQQALGQGPQFIFQYYREEENGRGNFPPRFSGLQFPNYSSELNVNALELDDSALYLCASSFGVRAGDYEQYFGPGTRLTVT.

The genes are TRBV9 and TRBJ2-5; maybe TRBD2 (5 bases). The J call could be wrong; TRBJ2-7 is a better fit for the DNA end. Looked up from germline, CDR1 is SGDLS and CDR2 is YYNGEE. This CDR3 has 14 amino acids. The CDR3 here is CASSVGGSTYEQYF. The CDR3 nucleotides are TGTGCCAGCAGCGTAGGAGGGTCCACCTACGAGCAGTACTTC.

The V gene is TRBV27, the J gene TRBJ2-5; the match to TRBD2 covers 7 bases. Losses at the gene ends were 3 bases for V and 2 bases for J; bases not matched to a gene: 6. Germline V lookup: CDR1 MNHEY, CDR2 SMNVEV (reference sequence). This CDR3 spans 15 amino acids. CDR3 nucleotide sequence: TGTGCCAGCAGTTTTTGGGCTAGCGGACAAGAGACCCAGTACTTC. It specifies CASSFWASGQETQYF.

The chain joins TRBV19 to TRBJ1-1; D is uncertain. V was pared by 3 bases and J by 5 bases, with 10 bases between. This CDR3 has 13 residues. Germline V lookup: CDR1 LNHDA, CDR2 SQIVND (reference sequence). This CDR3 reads CASSILSGTEAFF. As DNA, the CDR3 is TGTGCCAGTAGTATTCTGAGTGGTACTGAAGCTTTCTTT.

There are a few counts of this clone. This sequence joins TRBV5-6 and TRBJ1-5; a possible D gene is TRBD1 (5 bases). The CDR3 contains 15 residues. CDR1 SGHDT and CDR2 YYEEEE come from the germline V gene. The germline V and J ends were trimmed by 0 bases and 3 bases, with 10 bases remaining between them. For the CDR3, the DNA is TGTGCCAGCAGCTTGGGACAGTCTTACAATCAGCCCCAGCATTTT. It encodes CASSLGQSYNQPQHF.

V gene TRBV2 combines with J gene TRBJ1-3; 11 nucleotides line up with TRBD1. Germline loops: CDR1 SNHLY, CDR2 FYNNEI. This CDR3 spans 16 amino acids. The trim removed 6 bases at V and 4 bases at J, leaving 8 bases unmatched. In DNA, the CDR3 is TGTGCCAGCAGGGACAGGGGGCCGAGTGCCGGAAACACCATATATTTT. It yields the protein CASRDRGPSAGNTIYF.

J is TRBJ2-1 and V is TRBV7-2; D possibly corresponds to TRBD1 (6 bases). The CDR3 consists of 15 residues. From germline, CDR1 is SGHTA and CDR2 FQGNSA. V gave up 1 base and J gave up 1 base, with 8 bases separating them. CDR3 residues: CASSLGTASYNEQFF. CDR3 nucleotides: TGTGCCAGCAGCTTAGGGACAGCTTCCTACAATGAGCAGTTCTTC.

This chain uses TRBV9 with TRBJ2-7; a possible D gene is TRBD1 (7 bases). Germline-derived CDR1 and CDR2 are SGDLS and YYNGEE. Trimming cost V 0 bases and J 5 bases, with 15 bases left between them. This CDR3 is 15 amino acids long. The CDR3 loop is CASSVVGRTGHEQYF. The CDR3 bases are TGTGCCAGCAGCGTAGTGGGGAGGACAGGTCACGAGCAGTACTTC.

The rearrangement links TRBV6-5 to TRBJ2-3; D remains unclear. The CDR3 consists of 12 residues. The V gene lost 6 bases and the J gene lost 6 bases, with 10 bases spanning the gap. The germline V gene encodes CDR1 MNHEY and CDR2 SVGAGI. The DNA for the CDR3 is TGTGCCAGCAGGCCTACCCCTGATACGCAGTATTTT. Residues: CASRPTPDTQYF.

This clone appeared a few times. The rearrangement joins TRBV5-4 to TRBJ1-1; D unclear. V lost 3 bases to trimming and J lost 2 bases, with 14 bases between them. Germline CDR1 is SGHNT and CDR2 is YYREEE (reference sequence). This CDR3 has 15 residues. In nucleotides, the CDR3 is TGTGCCAGCAGCTCCCGAGGGTACAAAAACACTGAAGCTTTCTTT. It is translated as CASSSRGYKNTEAFF.

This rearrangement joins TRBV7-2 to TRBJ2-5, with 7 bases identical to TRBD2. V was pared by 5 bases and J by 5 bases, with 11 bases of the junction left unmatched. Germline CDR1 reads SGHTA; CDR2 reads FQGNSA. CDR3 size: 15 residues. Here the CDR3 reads CASSHGGGIGETQYF. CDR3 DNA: TGTGCCAGCAGCCATGGGGGGGGGATCGGGGAGACCCAGTACTTC.

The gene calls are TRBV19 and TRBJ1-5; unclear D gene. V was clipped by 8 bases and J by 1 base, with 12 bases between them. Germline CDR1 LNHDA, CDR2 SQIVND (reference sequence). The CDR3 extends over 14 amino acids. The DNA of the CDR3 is TGTGCCAGTGGGGTCAGCGGAAGCAATCAGCCCCAGCATTTT. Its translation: CASGVSGSNQPQHF.

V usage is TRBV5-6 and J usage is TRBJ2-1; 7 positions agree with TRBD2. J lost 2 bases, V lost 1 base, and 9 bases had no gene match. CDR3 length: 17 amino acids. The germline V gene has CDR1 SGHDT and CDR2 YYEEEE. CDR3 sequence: CASSLLSRGYPYNEQFF. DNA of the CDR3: TGTGCCAGCAGCTTGTTGTCGCGGGGGTACCCCTACAATGAGCAGTTCTTC. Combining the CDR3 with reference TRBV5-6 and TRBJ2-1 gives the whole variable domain DAGVTQSPTHLIKTRGQQVTLRCSPKSGHDTVSWYQQALGQGPQFIFQYYEEEERQRGNFPDRFSGHQFPNYSSELNVNALLLGDSALYLCASSLLSRGYPYNEQFFGPGTRLTVL.

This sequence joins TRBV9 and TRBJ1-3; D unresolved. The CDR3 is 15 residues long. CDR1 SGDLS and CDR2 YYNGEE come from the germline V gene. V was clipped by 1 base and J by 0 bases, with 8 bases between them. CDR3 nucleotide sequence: TGTGCCAGCAGCGTAACCGCTAACTCTGGAAACACCATATATTTT. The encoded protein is CASSVTANSGNTIYF.